This paragraph covers one T cell receptor beta chain sequence. Its antigen is not yet known. There are no base qualities to consult, and no much larger clone falls within one base. This sample is part of a study of blood T cell repertoires in COVID-19 (dated by TCRdb to the early 2020s). About the full investigation: Samples covering the acute and convalescent phases of COVID-19 were provided by collaborators in the United States, Italy and Spain. The material from the prospective study consisted of cDNA or gDNA derived from T cells, B-cell-depleted T cells, or PBMCs. Deeply sampled blood TCRbeta repertoires from subjects exposed to, actively infected with, or recovered from COVID-19 were included in the dataset. The repertoires were made available in a free public database intended to serve as a resource for research on the immune response to SARS-CoV-2. Samples were obtained from the ongoing ImmuneRACE study (first 160 participants) and from about 1,300 subjects provided by 6 global collaborators. A de-identified subject ID, COVID-19 status, age in years and sex were almost always included in the sample metadata. Where HLA class I and class II types were available, the types were taken from metadata supplied by the sample provider, not from assay-based typing. What the work shows at the level of the full study, not this receptor alone: The quantity of clinical and demographic metadata differed by source and by participant and was supplied without curation.

Participants in the prospective study were enrolled through a virtual design, were aged about 18 to 100 years, and lived in roughly 25 United States geographic areas. Cohort assignment in the prospective study relied on participant-reported clinical history from a screening survey and a study questionnaire. A participant counted as exposed if, within 2 weeks of entering the study, that participant had been in contact with someone who had a PCR-confirmed or clinician-diagnosed COVID-19 case. Mobile phlebotomists in the prospective study collected whole blood, serum and a nasopharyngeal or oropharyngeal swab from every participant. Participants in the prospective study had the option to provide additional blood draws and questionnaires over an approximately 2-month period. Before DNA extraction, prospective study blood samples were shipped either frozen or at room temperature. Via the germline V gene, CDR1 is MGHDK and CDR2 SYGVNS. Relative to germline, V is 8 bases shorter and J is 7 bases shorter, with 27 bases between their ends. CDR3 length: 16 amino acids, cysteine to phenylalanine. Only CDR3 DNA is held: 48 bases, read in frame from base 1.

TCRbeta CDR3 regions were amplified from genomic DNA using the immunoSEQ Assay, a bias-controlled multiplex PCR. From the authors' description of their analysis: The number of nucleated cells in each sample was estimated from the amplification of reference gene primers within the assay. To quantify the absolute abundance of each unique TCRbeta CDR3 rearrangement, sequence reads were collapsed and filtered. For each sample, productive Simpson clonality was calculated as the square root of Simpson's diversity index over productive rearrangements. Drawn from immuneACCESS, this table holds only the in-frame rearrangements with V and J called that TCRdb kept. Clones are partly lost; checked studies trace under half to an unresolved V gene and leave the rest unexplained. Clone size and V and J calls were adopted from that table, with D and trimming inferred from the DNA. The sample table holds around 330,000 clones, of which 85% were seen once. The top ten clonotypes cover around 2% of the sample.

The sequence derives from a woman in her twenties or thirties who had been exposed to COVID-19. This sequence uses TRBV25-1 and TRBJ2-7; TRBD2 is a possible D gene, resting on 5 matching bases. Sequenced: PBMCs or T cells enriched from blood (not recorded which). The nucleotide sequence is TGTGCCAGCCCACCGGGAAAACGGTATTCTACGTGGGAGCAGTACTTC. Its protein product is CASPPGKRYSTWEQYF.